Listed here are 5 T cell receptor beta chains from one sample, sequenced in a study of shared clonotypes between healthy human individuals (dated by TCRdb to the early 2020s). The receptor library was made with the immunoSEQ multiplex PCR assay. The table was pulled from immuneACCESS by TCRdb, which kept in-frame rearrangements only. Such tables lose some clones; where checked, under half of the loss comes from unresolved V genes, and the rest has no known cause. The table for this sample lists about 2.2 million clones; 90% to 95% of them were counted only once. The top ten constitute 1.7% of the sample. CD8 naive samples consisted of CD45RO-negative cells that were positively selected for CCR7, yielding a CD45RA+CCR7+ population without TemRA cells. Sequenced: naive CD8+ T cells from PBMCs. This specimen's cell subset or site label, per the study, means: CD45RA+CCR7+. The source of these receptors is a man younger than 30 in good health. Some clones in this sample may be carry-over from other donors' samples.

Regarding this clone: Other DNA variants within this sample encode the same CDR3. J is TRBJ2-7 and V is TRBV29-1; TRBD1 matches at 9 bases. Germline values: CDR1 SQVTM, CDR2 ANQGSEA. The trim removed 7 bases at V and 2 bases at J, leaving 3 bases unmatched. This CDR3 spans 12 amino acids. CDR3 DNA sequence: TGCAGCGGCAGGGACAGGGCCTACGAGCAGTACTTC. Translation: CSGRDRAYEQYF.

The gene calls are TRBV11-2 and TRBJ2-5; D remains ambiguous. The germline V gene encodes CDR1 SGHAT and CDR2 FQNNGV. This CDR3 comprises 14 residues. Deletions cut 1 base from V and 0 bases from J, with 6 bases between. The CDR3 sequence is CASSLAHDQETQYF. As DNA, the CDR3 is TGTGCCAGCAGCTTAGCCCATGACCAAGAGACCCAGTACTTC.

The chain carries TRBV19 and TRBJ1-5; D is unclear. V shed 3 bases and J shed 1 base, with 10 bases lying between them. Germline CDR1 reads LNHDA; CDR2 reads SQIVND (reference sequence). There are 15 residues in the CDR3. CDR3 sequence (DNA): TGTGCCAGTAGTATTTGGGGTTTGAGCAATCAGCCCCAGCATTTT. Protein sequence: CASSIWGLSNQPQHF.

The V gene is TRBV19, the J gene TRBJ1-1, with D unresolved. Per germline, CDR1 LNHDA and CDR2 SQIVND (reference sequence). The CDR3 sequence is 14 residues long. Trimming took 6 bases from V and 5 from J, leaving 16 bases between them. CDR3 protein: CASRPDSGGTEAFF. The CDR3 DNA reads as TGTGCCAGTAGGCCGGACTCCGGAGGGACTGAAGCTTTCTTT.

The chain is built from TRBV7-8 and TRBJ1-1, with a weak D call TRBD1 (5 bases). CDR1 is SGHVS, CDR2 FQNEAQ, per germline. This CDR3 comprises 14 residues. V dropped 5 bases and J dropped 4 bases, with 14 bases sitting between them. CDR3 sequence reads: CASSPMGVRTEAFF. The CDR3 DNA reads as TGTGCCAGCAGCCCGATGGGGGTGCGCACTGAAGCTTTCTTT.